One sample yielded the 10 T cell receptor beta chains listed below, sequenced in a study of memory CD4+ T cells and cytomegalovirus serostatus. Single viable CD3+CD4+CD8-CD45RO+ cells were sorted as the memory CD4+ T cells. TCRdb's copy holds only in-frame clones and misses some; the assay was immunoSEQ multiplex PCR. This sample has about 25,000 clones, with roughly 76% found just once. Sequenced input: memory CD4+ T cells from blood. These receptors all stem from an adult in good health and CMV-seronegative.

The V call is TRBV2, the J call TRBJ2-3; D remains ambiguous. Deletions cut 11 bases from V and 0 bases from J, with 15 bases between. The germline gives CDR1 SNHLY, CDR2 FYNNEI. The CDR3 runs to 14 residues. The CDR3, as DNA: TGTGCCGGACGCGCCGGAACTAGCACAGATACGCAGTATTTT. This sequence encodes CAGRAGTSTDTQYF. Full variable domain (outside the CDR3, taken from reference TRBV2 and TRBJ2-3): EPEVTQTPSHQVTQMGQEVILRCVPISNHLYFYWYRQILGQKVEFLVSFYNNEISEKSEIFDDQFSVERPDGSNFTLKIRSTKLEDSAMYFCAGRAGTSTDTQYFGPGTRLTVL.

The rearrangement joins TRBV14 to TRBJ1-2; maybe TRBD1 (5 bases). From germline, CDR1 is SGHDN and CDR2 FVKESK. Trimming took off 0 bases at V and 5 bases at J, with 13 bases between the two ends. The CDR3 runs 15 residues. This chain's CDR3 is CASSQEGRYGYGYTF. The CDR3 region has the DNA TGTGCCAGCAGCCAAGAGGGGCGGTATGGATATGGCTACACCTTC.

This clone turned up a few times. The rearrangement uses TRBV10-2 and TRBJ1-5; the D is unclear. Germline V gives CDR1 WSHSY, CDR2 SAAADI. Deletions cut 6 bases from V and 3 bases from J, with 12 bases between. The length of the CDR3 is 14 residues. DNA for the CDR3: TGCGCCAGCAGACCCTCAGGTTACAATCAGCCCCAGCATTTT. Protein product: CASRPSGYNQPQHF.

The chain recombines TRBV9 with TRBJ2-3; D perhaps matches TRBD2 (6 bases). Germline values: CDR1 SGDLS, CDR2 YYNGEE. CDR3 length equals 13 residues. The ends were cut back, 0 bases at V and 6 bases at J, with 8 bases in the middle. In DNA form, the CDR3 reads TGTGCCAGCAGCGTAGGGACTATGGATACGCAGTATTTT. Translating it yields CASSVGTMDTQYF.

This clone occurred a few times. This sequence joins TRBV5-5 and TRBJ1-5; 8 bases map to TRBD1. The CDR3 runs 17 residues. The ends lost 3 bases at V and 2 bases at J; junction bases unmatched: 10. Germline CDR1 is SGHKS and CDR2 is YYEKEE (reference sequence). CDR3: CASSWGTGTSGNQPQHF. For the CDR3, the DNA is TGTGCCAGCAGCTGGGGGACAGGTACATCGGGCAATCAGCCCCAGCATTTT.

This clone was recorded only once. The chain carries TRBV19 and TRBJ2-6; 10 bases agree with TRBD2. The J segment lost 4 bases and the V segment lost 5 bases, leaving 11 bases of the junction unmatched. The germline gives CDR1 LNHDA, CDR2 SQIVND (reference sequence). The CDR3 consists of 18 residues. The CDR3 spells CASSRLAGVTGGANVLTF. The CDR3 region has the DNA TGTGCCAGTAGTCGGCTAGCGGGAGTGACGGGAGGGGCCAACGTCCTGACTTTC.

This chain uses TRBV7-2 with TRBJ2-5; D is perhaps TRBD1 or TRBD2 (6 bases each). Trimming left V 5 bases short and J 1 base short, with 14 bases between. The germline V gene has CDR1 SGHTA and CDR2 FQGNSA. The CDR3 consists of 15 residues. This chain's CDR3 is CASSEFGGFQETQYF. The CDR3 nucleotides read TGTGCCAGCAGCGAATTCGGGGGCTTCCAAGAGACCCAGTACTTC.

The chain carries TRBV5-5 and TRBJ1-4; D perhaps matches TRBD1 (5 bases). Germline CDR1 and CDR2: SGHKS and YYEKEE (reference sequence). The V end was cut by 0 bases, the J end by 8 bases, with 11 bases between. CDR3 length: 14 amino acids. The CDR3 DNA sequence: TGTGCCAGCAGCTTGGTGTCGGGGGGGGAAAAACTGTTTTTT. It specifies CASSLVSGGEKLFF.

The chain uses TRBV7-2 and TRBJ1-2; TRBD1 matches 9 bases. Trimming took 3 bases from V and 4 from J; bases not matched to a gene: 15. This CDR3 is 18 amino acids long. Germline CDR1 SGHTA, CDR2 FQGNSA. DNA for the CDR3: TGTGCCAGCAGCTTTCGTAGGCCTACAGGGGGCGATGGCTATGGCTACACCTTC. This encodes CASSFRRPTGGDGYGYTF.

The CDR3 region is CASSPGQDMFTEAFF. The CDR3 DNA reads TGTGCCAGCAGTCCCGGACAGGATATGTTTACTGAAGCTTTCTTT. This chain joins TRBV6-5 and TRBJ1-1, with TRBD1 identical over 7 bases. After removal of 5 bases from V and 5 bases from J, the junction contained 11 bases not matched to a gene. The germline V gene encodes CDR1 MNHEY and CDR2 SVGAGI. This CDR3 has 15 residues.